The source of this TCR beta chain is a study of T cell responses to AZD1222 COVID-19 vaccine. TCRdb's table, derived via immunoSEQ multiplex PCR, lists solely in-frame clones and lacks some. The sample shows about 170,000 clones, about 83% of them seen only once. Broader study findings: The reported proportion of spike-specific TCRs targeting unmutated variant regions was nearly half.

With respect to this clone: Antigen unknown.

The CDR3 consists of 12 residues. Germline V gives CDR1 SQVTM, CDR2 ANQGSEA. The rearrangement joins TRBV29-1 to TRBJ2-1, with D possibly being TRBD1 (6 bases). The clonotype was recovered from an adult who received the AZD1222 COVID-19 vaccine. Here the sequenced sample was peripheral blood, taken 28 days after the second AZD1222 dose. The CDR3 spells CSYGQSDNEQFF. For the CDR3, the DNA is TGCAGTTACGGACAGAGCGACAATGAGCAGTTCTTC.